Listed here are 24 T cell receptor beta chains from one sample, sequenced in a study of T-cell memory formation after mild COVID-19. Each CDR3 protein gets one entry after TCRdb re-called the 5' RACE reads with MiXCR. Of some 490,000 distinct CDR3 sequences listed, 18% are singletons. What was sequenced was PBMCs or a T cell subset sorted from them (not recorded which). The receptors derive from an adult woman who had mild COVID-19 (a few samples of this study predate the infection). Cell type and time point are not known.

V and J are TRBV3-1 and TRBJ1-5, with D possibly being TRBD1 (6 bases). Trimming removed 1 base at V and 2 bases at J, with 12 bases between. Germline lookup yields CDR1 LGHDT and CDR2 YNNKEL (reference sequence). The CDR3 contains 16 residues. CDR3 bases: TGTGCCAGCAGCCAAGCCGGGCCAGGGGGCAATCAGCCCCAGCATTTT. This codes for CASSQAGPGGNQPQHF.

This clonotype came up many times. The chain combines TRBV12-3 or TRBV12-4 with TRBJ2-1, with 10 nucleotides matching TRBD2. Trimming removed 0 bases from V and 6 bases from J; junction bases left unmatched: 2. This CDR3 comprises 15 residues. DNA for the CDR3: TGTGCCAGCAGTTTAGCCAGCGGGGGGGCCAATGAGCAGTTCTTC. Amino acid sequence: CASSLASGGANEQFF.

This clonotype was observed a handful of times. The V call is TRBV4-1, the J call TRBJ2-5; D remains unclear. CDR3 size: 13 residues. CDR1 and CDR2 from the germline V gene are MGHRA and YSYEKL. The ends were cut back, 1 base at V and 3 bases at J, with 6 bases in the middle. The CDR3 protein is CASSQAVEETQYF. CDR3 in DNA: TGCGCCAGCAGCCAAGCCGTAGAAGAGACCCAGTACTTC.

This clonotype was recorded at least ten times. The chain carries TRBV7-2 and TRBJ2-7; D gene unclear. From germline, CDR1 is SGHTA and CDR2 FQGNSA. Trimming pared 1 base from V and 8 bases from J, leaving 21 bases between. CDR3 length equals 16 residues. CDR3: CASSLGSLPPLAQQYF. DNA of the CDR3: TGTGCCAGCAGCTTAGGGTCCCTACCCCCATTGGCCCAGCAGTACTTC.

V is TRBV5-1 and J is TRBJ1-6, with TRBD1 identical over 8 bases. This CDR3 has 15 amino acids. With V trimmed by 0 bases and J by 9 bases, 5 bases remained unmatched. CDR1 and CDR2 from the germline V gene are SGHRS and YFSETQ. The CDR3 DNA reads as TGCGCCAGCAGCTTGGGGCAGGGGGCGCGTTCACCCCTCCACTTT. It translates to CASSLGQGARSPLHF.

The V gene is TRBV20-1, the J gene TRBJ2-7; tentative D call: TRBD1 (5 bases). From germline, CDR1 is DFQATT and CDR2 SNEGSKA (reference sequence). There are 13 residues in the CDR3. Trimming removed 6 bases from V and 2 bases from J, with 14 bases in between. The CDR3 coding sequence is TGCAGTGCAGAGAGCAGCAGGGCCTACGAGCAGTACTTC. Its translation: CSAESSRAYEQYF.

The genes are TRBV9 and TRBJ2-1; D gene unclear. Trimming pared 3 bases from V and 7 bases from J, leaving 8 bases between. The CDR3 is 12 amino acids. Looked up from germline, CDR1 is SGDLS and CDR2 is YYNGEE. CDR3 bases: TGTGCCAGCAGCGCCGCCTGGAATGAGCAGTTCTTC. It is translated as CASSAAWNEQFF.

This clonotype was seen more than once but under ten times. The CDR3 spells CASSYGLRGPSNQPQHF. The CDR3 nucleotides read TGTGCCAGCAGTTACGGATTACGGGGGCCGAGCAATCAGCCCCAGCATTTT. The chain uses TRBV6-2 or TRBV6-3 and TRBJ1-5, with D possibly TRBD1 on 6 matching bases. From germline, CDR1 is MNHEY and CDR2 SVGEGT. The CDR3 extends over 17 amino acids. The V end lost 2 bases, the J end lost 1 base, and 15 bases lay between the germline ends.

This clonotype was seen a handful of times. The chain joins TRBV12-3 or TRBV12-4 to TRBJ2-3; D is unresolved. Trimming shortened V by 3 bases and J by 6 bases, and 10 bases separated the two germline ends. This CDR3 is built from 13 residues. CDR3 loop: CASSFSSLDTQYF. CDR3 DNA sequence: TGTGCCAGCAGTTTTTCCTCACTTGATACGCAGTATTTT.

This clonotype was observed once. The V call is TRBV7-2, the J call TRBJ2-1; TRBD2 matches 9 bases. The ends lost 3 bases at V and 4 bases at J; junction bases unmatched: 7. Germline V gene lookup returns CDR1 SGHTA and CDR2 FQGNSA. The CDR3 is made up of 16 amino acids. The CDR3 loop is CASSFSAGGLYNEQFF. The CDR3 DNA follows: TGTGCCAGCAGCTTTTCGGCGGGAGGGCTTTACAATGAGCAGTTCTTC.

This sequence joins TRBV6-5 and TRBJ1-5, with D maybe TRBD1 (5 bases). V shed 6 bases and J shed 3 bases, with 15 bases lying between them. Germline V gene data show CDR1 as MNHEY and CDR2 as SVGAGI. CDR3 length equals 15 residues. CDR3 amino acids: CASRATGTSNQPQHF. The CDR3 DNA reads TGTGCCAGCAGAGCAACCGGGACCTCCAATCAGCCCCAGCATTTT.

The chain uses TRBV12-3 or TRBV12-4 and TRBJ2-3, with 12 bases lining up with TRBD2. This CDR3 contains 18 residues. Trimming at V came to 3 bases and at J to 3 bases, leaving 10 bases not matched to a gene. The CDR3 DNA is TGTGCCAGCAGTTTTAGTCAACTAGCGGGAGGTGGAACAGATACGCAGTATTTT. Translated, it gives CASSFSQLAGGGTDTQYF.

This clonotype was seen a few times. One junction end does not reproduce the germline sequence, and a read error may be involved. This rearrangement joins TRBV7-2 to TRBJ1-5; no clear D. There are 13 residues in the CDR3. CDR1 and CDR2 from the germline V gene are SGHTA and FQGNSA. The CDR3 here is CASSLDSRQHQHF. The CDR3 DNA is TGTGCCAGCAGCTTAGACAGTCGGCAGCACCAGCATTTT. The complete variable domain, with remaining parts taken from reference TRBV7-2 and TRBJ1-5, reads GAGVSQSPSNKVTEKGKDVELRCDPISGHTALYWYRQSLGQGLEFLIYFQGNSAPDKSGLPSDRFSAERTGGSVSTLTIQRTQQEDSAVYLCASSLDSRQHQHFGDGTRLSIL.

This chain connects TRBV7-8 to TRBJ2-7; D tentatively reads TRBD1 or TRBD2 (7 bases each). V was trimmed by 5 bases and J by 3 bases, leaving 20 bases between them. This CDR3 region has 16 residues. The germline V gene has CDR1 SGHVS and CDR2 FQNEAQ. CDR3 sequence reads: CASSLREDRIGYEQYF. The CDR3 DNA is TGTGCCAGCAGCCTCCGGGAGGACAGGATCGGCTACGAGCAGTACTTC.

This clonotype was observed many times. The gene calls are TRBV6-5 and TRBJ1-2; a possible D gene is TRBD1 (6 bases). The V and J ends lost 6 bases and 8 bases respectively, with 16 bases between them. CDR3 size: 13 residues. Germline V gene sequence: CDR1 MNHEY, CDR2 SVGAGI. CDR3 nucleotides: TGTGCCAGCAGCCCCCCCGGGGGCCGCGGCTACACCTTC. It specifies CASSPPGGRGYTF.

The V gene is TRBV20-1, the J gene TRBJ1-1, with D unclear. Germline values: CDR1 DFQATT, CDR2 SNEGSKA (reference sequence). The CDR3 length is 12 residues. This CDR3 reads CTTVGPSTEAFF. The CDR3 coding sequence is TGCACCACGGTTGGGCCCTCCACTGAAGCTTTCTTT.

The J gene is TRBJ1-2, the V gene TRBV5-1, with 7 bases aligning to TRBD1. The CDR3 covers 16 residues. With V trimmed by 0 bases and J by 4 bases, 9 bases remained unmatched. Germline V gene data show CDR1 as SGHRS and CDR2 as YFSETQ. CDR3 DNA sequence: TGCGCCAGCAGCTTGGCCGGGACAGACCGTTCCTATGGCTACACCTTC. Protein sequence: CASSLAGTDRSYGYTF.

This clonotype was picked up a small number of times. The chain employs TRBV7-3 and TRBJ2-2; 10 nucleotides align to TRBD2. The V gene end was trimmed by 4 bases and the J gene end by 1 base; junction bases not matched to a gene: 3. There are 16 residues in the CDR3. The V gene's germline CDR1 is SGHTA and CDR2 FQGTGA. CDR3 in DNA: TGTGCCAGCAGCTCTACTAGCGGGAAGAACACCGGGGAGCTGTTTTTT. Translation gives CASSSTSGKNTGELFF.

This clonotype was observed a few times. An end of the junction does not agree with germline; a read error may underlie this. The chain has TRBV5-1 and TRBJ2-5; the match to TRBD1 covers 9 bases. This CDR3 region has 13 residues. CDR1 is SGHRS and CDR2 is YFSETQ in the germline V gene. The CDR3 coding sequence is TGCGCCAGCAGCTTGGGGTCCCGGGACAGGGCGAACTTC. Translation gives CASSLGSRDRANF.

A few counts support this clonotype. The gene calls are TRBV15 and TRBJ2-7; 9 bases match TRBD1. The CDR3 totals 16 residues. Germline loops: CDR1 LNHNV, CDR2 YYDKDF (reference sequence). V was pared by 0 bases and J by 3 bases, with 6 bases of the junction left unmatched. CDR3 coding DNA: TGTGCCACCAGCAGAGATCGGGGGACAGGGATCTACGAGCAGTACTTC. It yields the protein CATSRDRGTGIYEQYF.

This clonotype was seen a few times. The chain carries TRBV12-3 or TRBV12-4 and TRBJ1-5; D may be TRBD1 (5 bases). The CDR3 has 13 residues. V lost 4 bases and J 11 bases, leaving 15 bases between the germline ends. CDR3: CASSWGERGAQHF. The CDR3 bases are TGTGCCAGCAGTTGGGGGGAAAGAGGGGCCCAGCATTTT.

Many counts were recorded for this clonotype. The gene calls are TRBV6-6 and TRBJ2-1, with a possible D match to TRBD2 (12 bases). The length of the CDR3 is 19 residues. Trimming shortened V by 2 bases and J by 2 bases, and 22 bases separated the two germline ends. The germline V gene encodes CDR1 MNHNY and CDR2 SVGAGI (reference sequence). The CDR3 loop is CASSYGQGASGRAYNEQFF. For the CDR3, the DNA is TGTGCCAGCAGTTACGGACAGGGGGCTAGCGGGAGGGCCTACAATGAGCAGTTCTTC.

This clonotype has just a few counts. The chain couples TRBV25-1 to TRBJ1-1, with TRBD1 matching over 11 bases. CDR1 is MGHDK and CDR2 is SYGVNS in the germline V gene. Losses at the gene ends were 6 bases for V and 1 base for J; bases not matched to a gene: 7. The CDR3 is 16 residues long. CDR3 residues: CASSTGTGGGNTEAFF. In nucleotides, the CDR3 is TGTGCCAGCAGCACTGGGACAGGGGGGGGGAACACTGAAGCTTTCTTT.

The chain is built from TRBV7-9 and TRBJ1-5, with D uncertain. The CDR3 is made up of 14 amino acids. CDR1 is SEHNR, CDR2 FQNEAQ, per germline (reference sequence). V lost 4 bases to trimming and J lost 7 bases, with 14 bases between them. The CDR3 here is CASSSAPSLQPQHF. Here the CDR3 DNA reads TGTGCCAGCAGCTCTGCTCCTAGCCTGCAGCCCCAGCATTTT.